These T cell receptor beta chains were read from a single sample in a study of shared T cell receptors in the human thymus. The protocol was immunoSEQ multiplex PCR, while the TCRdb copy is restricted to in-frame clones and leaves out a portion. This sample carries 540,000 or so clones, 70% to 80% of them seen once, and the ten largest clones take around 0.012%. These data are also associated with another study on human thymus T cells.

Sample: thymocytes. These receptors were taken from a boy under two years old with a congenital heart defect. CDR3s include the opening cysteine and the closing phenylalanine or tryptophan. D genes are given only for firm matches. Some rows have no size entry. The others give once, few or many, or a class for an expanded clone.

d_call	v_call	j_call	clone_size	cdr3_nt	cdr3_aa
-	TRBV6-5	TRBJ1-4	-	TGTGCCAGCAGTTACAGGGAAAGGGGGGAAAAACTGTTTTTT	CASSYRERGEKLFF
TRBD2	TRBV6-6	TRBJ2-7	once	TGTGCCAGCAGTTACCTGGCGGGAGGGTGGAACGAGCAGTACTTC	CASSYLAGGWNEQYF
-	TRBV27	TRBJ2-7	-	TGTGCCAGCAGTTGGAGGGCTGGGTACGAGCAGTACTTC	CASSWRAGYEQYF
TRBD2	TRBV29-1	TRBJ2-2	-	TGCAGCATCTTAGCGGGAGAAGGAACCGGGGAGCTGTTTTTT	CSILAGEGTGELFF
-	TRBV23-1	TRBJ2-5	-	TGCGCCAGCAGCCTCCAGGAGACCCAGTACTTC	CASSLQETQYF
TRBD1	TRBV18	TRBJ1-3	few	TGTGCCAGCTCACCACCGCAGGACAGGTCCGGGCGGCCCTCTGGAAACACCATATATTTT	CASSPPQDRSGRPSGNTIYF
TRBD1	TRBV29-1	TRBJ2-7	-	TGCAGCGTTGAAGATTTAAAGGACAGGATCTACGAGCAGTACTTC	CSVEDLKDRIYEQYF
TRBD1	TRBV29-1	TRBJ1-1	-	TGCAGCGCCCCCGGGACAGTGGGAGTAAAGACTGAAGCTTTCTTT	CSAPGTVGVKTEAFF
-	TRBV7-9	TRBJ1-1	-	TGTGCCAGCAGCTTAGTTTACAGGGAGAACACTGAAGCTTTCTTT	CASSLVYRENTEAFF
TRBD2	TRBV4-3	TRBJ2-7	-	TGCGCCAGCAGCCAAGATCTGGGACCGACTAGCGGGAGGATCAACTCCTACGAGCAGTACTTC	CASSQDLGPTSGRINSYEQYF
-	TRBV2	TRBJ2-7	few	TGTGCCAGCAGTGAAGTACGCGGCAGACCCATCGAGCAGTACTTC	CASSEVRGRPIEQYF
TRBD2	TRBV10-3	TRBJ2-1	-	TGTGCCACCTCCGGTGCTAGCGGGAGGGCGAGGGAGCAGTTCTTC	CATSGASGRAREQFF
TRBD2	TRBV5-6	TRBJ2-2	few	TGTGCCAGCAGCTTCGGGACAGCTAGCGGGAGAGGCGGGGAGCTGTTTTTT	CASSFGTASGRGGELFF
-	TRBV4-3	TRBJ2-3	-	TGCGCCAGCAGCCAGGGTCCGGGGTTAGATACGCAGTATTTT	CASSQGPGLDTQYF
-	TRBV6-1	TRBJ2-1	-	TGTGCCAGCAGTGACTGGTCAGGGGCGAACAATGAGCAGTTCTTC	CASSDWSGANNEQFF
-	TRBV12-5	TRBJ2-5	-	TGTGCTAGTGGTTCCCGCAGGGGCTCCCAAGAGACCCAGTACTTC	CASGSRRGSQETQYF
TRBD2	TRBV5-1	TRBJ2-1	once	TGCGCCAGCAGCTTCCTACCCGGGACTAGCGGGGACAATGAGCAGTTCTTC	CASSFLPGTSGDNEQFF
-	TRBV30	TRBJ1-4	-	TGTGCCTGGAGTTGGGGTAGGGGGGGTGAAAAACTGTTTTTT	CAWSWGRGGEKLFF
TRBD2	TRBV29-1	TRBJ2-3	-	TGCAGCGTCTACGAGCGGGAGGGTACAGATACGCAGTATTTT	CSVYEREGTDTQYF
-	TRBV27	TRBJ2-1	-	TGTGCCAGCAGTTCGAAACGGACTGGCTCCTACAATGAGCAGTTCTTC	CASSSKRTGSYNEQFF
-	TRBV30	TRBJ1-5	-	TGTGCCTGGAGTGTACGACAGCTAAATCAGCCCCAGCATTTT	CAWSVRQLNQPQHF
TRBD1	TRBV5-1	TRBJ1-4	few	TGCGCCAGCAGCTTTACAGGGGGTCCCACAACTAATGAAAAACTGTTTTTT	CASSFTGGPTTNEKLFF
-	TRBV4-1	TRBJ2-5	few	TGCGCCAGCAGCCAAGATAAAGAGACCCAGTACTTC	CASSQDKETQYF
TRBD2	TRBV4-2	TRBJ2-1	-	TGTGCCAGCAGCCAGCGTCTAGCGGGGGGCTACAATGAGCAGTTCTTC	CASSQRLAGGYNEQFF
TRBD1	TRBV4-1	TRBJ2-3	-	TGCGCCAGCAGCCAAGACGAAAGGGACAGGGGAAGAGATACGCAGTATTTT	CASSQDERDRGRDTQYF
TRBD1	TRBV2	TRBJ2-1	-	TGTGCCAGCAACCATACCGGGACAGGGTACTTGAATGAGCAGTTCTTC	CASNHTGTGYLNEQFF
TRBD2	TRBV11-3	TRBJ2-7	-	TGTGCCAGCAGCTTAGAAGGGCGATGGGGGAGGGCCTCCTACGAGCAGTACTTC	CASSLEGRWGRASYEQYF
-	TRBV7-8	TRBJ2-7	once	TGTGCCAGCAGCCAAATCCCGGGGTGGGAGCAGTACTTC	CASSQIPGWEQYF
-	TRBV27	TRBJ1-4	-	TGTGCCAGCAGTCCATCAACAGGGCTCAATGAAAAACTGTTTTTT	CASSPSTGLNEKLFF
-	TRBV27	TRBJ2-7	-	TGTGCCAGCAGTTCTAGCGGAGGGGGGTCCTACGAGCAGTACTTC	CASSSSGGGSYEQYF
TRBD2	TRBV27	TRBJ2-4	-	TGTGCCAGCAGTGGCGGGAGGGGTGAAAACATTCAGTACTTC	CASSGGRGENIQYF
TRBD2	TRBV15	TRBJ2-1	-	TGTGCCACCAGCAGATCCCTAGCGGGAAGGCTGAATGAGCAGTTCTTC	CATSRSLAGRLNEQFF
TRBD1	TRBV14	TRBJ1-1	once	TGTGCCAGCAGCCAAACAAACAGGGGGTATGTTGCTTTCTTT	CASSQTNRGYVAFF
-	TRBV7-9	TRBJ2-7	-	TGTGCCAGCAGCTTCCACAGGATCTCCTACGAGCAGTACTTC	CASSFHRISYEQYF
TRBD1	TRBV7-9	TRBJ2-5	-	TGTGCCAGCAGCCCCGTGGGCAGGGGGCCAGAGACCCAGTACTTC	CASSPVGRGPETQYF
TRBD1	TRBV11-2	TRBJ1-1	-	TGTGCCAGCAAAGAGGGACAGCCAGGAGAAATGAACACTGAAGCTTTCTTT	CASKEGQPGEMNTEAFF
-	TRBV11-2	TRBJ2-5	-	TGTGCCAGCAGCTTAGATCTGGAGACCCAGTACTTC	CASSLDLETQYF
TRBD2	TRBV7-2	TRBJ2-7	-	TGTGCCAGCAGCTTAACGGGAGGGCCTTGCGAGCAGTACTTC	CASSLTGGPCEQYF
-	TRBV4-1	TRBJ2-5	-	TGCGCCAGCAGCCAAGACAGAGAGACCCAGTACTTC	CASSQDRETQYF
-	TRBV5-6	TRBJ2-1	-	TGTGCCAGCAGCTTGGGGCAGCGACCCAATGAGCAGTTCTTC	CASSLGQRPNEQFF
-	TRBV6-5	TRBJ2-7	-	TGTGCCAGCAGTTACTCTAGACTAGCCTACGAGCAGTACTTC	CASSYSRLAYEQYF
TRBD1	TRBV19	TRBJ2-5	-	TGTGCCAGTAGTGACCGGGACAGGGAAAAAGAGACCCAGTACTTC	CASSDRDREKETQYF
-	TRBV11-2	TRBJ2-7	-	TGTGCCAGCAGCGAACATCGACTAGGACCCTACGAGCAGTACTTC	CASSEHRLGPYEQYF
-	TRBV6-1	TRBJ1-3	-	TGTGCCAGCAGTGAGTCCCGAGACTTTACTGGAAACACCATATATTTT	CASSESRDFTGNTIYF
-	TRBV6-5	TRBJ2-7	-	TGTGCCAGCGGGGCCCCCTACGAGCAGCACTTC	CASGAPYEQHF
TRBD2	TRBV5-4	TRBJ2-7	-	TGTGCCAGCAGCTTGGCGGGGAAGGCGATAGCGGGACTCCACGAGCAGTACTTC	CASSLAGKAIAGLHEQYF
-	TRBV29-1	TRBJ2-2	-	TGCAGCGCCAGCCGGCGGGGTTTGGCGGGGGAGCTGTTTTTT	CSASRRGLAGELFF
-	TRBV7-2	TRBJ1-2	-	TGTGCCAGCAGCCCCCCCAGACAGAACTATGGCTACACCTTC	CASSPPRQNYGYTF
-	TRBV30	TRBJ2-7	-	TGTGCCTGGAAGGCGGGGCCGTCTACGAAGCAGTACTTC	CAWKAGPSTKQYF
TRBD2	TRBV4-3	TRBJ2-5	-	TGCGCCAGCAGCCAAGATTCGGGGGGACTAGCGGGAGAAGGGCTGGGTGTGGGGACCCAGTACTTC	CASSQDSGGLAGEGLGVGTQYF
-	TRBV30	TRBJ1-2	-	TGTGCCTGGAGGGGGGACAACTACGCTTTTAACTATGGCTACACCTTC	CAWRGDNYAFNYGYTF
-	TRBV12-5	TRBJ2-2	-	TGTGCTAGCCAGGGATTGAACACCGGGGAGCTGTTTTTT	CASQGLNTGELFF
TRBD1	TRBV5-4	TRBJ1-2	-	TGTGCCAGCAGCTTGTTGGAGGACAGGGGCCGGTCGGGCTACACCTTC	CASSLLEDRGRSGYTF
TRBD2	TRBV15	TRBJ2-1	-	TGTGCCACCAGCAGAGAGGTGGAGACTAGCGGAGAGGGAAATGAGCAGTTCTTC	CATSREVETSGEGNEQFF
TRBD2	TRBV15	TRBJ2-3	-	TGTGCCACCAGCAGAGATAGCGGGAGGGCGGATACGCAGTATTTT	CATSRDSGRADTQYF